This T cell receptor (beta chain) was sequenced in a study of cytomegalovirus exposure and HLA in healthy donors. The overall study: There were a few hundred genotyped donors. Of these, about 80% fell in the genetic ancestry cluster associated with self-reported Caucasian donors. Study outcomes and limitations: A prior analysis recorded that most TCR beta V segments were productive about 90% or about 30% of the time.

This clone has a handful of counts. Its antigen is still unknown. PCR involved 60 Vbeta and 13 Jbeta primers. Repertoires were generated with immunoSEQ multiplex PCR, while TCRdb's copy carries only in-frame clones and drops some. The sample comprises about 130,000 clones, approximately 79% of which are singletons, and around 7% rests with the top ten. The germline V and J ends were trimmed by 3 bases and 0 bases, with 6 bases remaining between them. The CDR3 consists of 14 residues. Germline V gives CDR1 GTSNPN, CDR2 SVGIG (reference sequence). The receptor comes from a man aged 35-49 years in good health and CMV-seropositive. The sequencing input was PBMCs. V is TRBV30 and J is TRBJ2-6; no reliable D call. DNA for the CDR3: TGTGCCTGGAGGCGGAGCTCTGGGGCCAACGTCCTGACTTTC. Translation gives CAWRRSSGANVLTF.